This TCR beta chain was sequenced for a study of T cells expressing NK-cell markers. Study summary: Each TCR beta repertoire originated in sorted T cells that were CD3+CD56+NKG2C+, CD3+CD56+NKG2C- or CD3+CD56-NKG2C+. The study's findings and limits: Several donors' CD3+CD56-NKG2C+ cells were dominated by the same clonotypes. The study found dominant NKG2C+ clonotypes at roughly 1.0-7.5% of CD8+ T cells in about six donors.

Considering frequency, this clonotype is medium-sized. Its specificity is unknown. For each CDR3 protein, TCRdb gives one entry from its re-call of the 5' RACE reads, without DNA. The repertoire shows about 430,000 distinct CDR3 sequences; the top ten hold approximately 1.5%. Germline V gene data show CDR1 as SGHRS and CDR2 as YFSETQ. The CDR3 has 14 residues. Sequencing used blood T cells: a sorted CD56 or NKG2C T cell subset, CD4+ or CD8+ T cells, or bulk PBMC T cells (not recorded which). This clonotype was obtained from a woman in her forties or fifties in good health. J is TRBJ2-1 and V is TRBV5-1; checking the TCRdb D call of TRBD1 is not possible without DNA. The CDR3 spells CASSSQFRGKEQFF. Filled out from reference TRBV5-1 and TRBJ2-1, the complete variable domain reads KAGVTQTPRYLIKTRGQQVTLSCSPISGHRSVSWYQQTPGQGLQFLFEYFSETQRNKGNFPGRFSGRQFSNSRSEMNVSTLELGDSALYLCASSSQFRGKEQFFGPGTRLTVL.